The 32 T cell receptor beta chains below were found in one sample sequenced in a study of tissue T cells after allogeneic stem cell transplantation. Sequencing was performed with immunoSEQ multiplex PCR; in TCRdb, only in-frame clones are kept and a portion is missing. Of approximately 12,000 clones in the sample, less than 85% are singletons; the top ten hold 14%. The sequenced sample was tissue from the right colon, obtained at autopsy. These receptors originate from a woman aged 18-49 years with breast cancer.

The chain uses TRBV11-2 and TRBJ1-1; no reliable D call. The CDR3 spans 15 residues. Germline V CDR1 and CDR2: SGHAT, FQNNGV. Deletions cut 2 bases from V and 0 bases from J, with 10 bases between. CDR3 bases: TGTGCCAGCAGCTTAAAAGGCGGGATGAACACTGAAGCTTTCTTT. Protein sequence: CASSLKGGMNTEAFF.

The rearrangement links TRBV10-3 to TRBJ2-3; TRBD2 matches 8 bases. With 8 bases clipped from V and 0 bases from J, the junction kept 4 bases outside the gene matches. Germline V gene data show CDR1 as ENHRY and CDR2 as SYGVKD. The CDR3 has 14 amino acids. CDR3 protein: CAIAGGLSTDTQYF. CDR3 DNA sequence: TGTGCCATCGCGGGGGGCTTAAGCACAGATACGCAGTATTTT.

The chain combines TRBV30 with TRBJ2-5; 7 bases align to TRBD1. V shed 8 bases, J shed 0 bases, and the junction held 3 bases outside the gene matches. The CDR3 totals 12 residues. The V gene's germline CDR1 is GTSNPN and CDR2 SVGIG (reference sequence). CDR3 nucleotide sequence: TGTGCCCGGGGACAGTACCAAGAGACCCAGTACTTC. Encoded protein: CARGQYQETQYF. The full variable domain, with the rest looked up from reference TRBV30 and TRBJ2-5, is SQTIHQWPATLVQPVGSPLSLECTVEGTSNPNLYWYRQAAGRGLQLLFYSVGIGQISSEVPQNLSASRPQDRQFILSSKKLLLSDSGFYLCARGQYQETQYFGPGTRLLVL.

This chain links TRBV6-5 with TRBJ1-1; D might be TRBD1 (5 bases). CDR3 size: 16 residues. Germline lookup yields CDR1 MNHEY and CDR2 SVGAGI. Trimming took off 0 bases at V and 5 bases at J, with 16 bases between the two ends. CDR3 bases: TGTGCCAGCAGTTACTCAACGGGACTCCCGGGAACTGAAGCTTTCTTT. Encoded protein: CASSYSTGLPGTEAFF.

V is TRBV4-2 and J is TRBJ2-3; 14 bases map to TRBD2. Germline lookup yields CDR1 LGHNA and CDR2 YNFKEQ. The CDR3 sequence is 16 residues long. Germline trimming cut 3 bases from V and 4 bases from J; bases unmatched to any gene: 3. The CDR3 reads CASSQGTSGGADTQYF. CDR3 nucleotide sequence: TGTGCCAGCAGCCAGGGGACTAGCGGGGGTGCAGATACGCAGTATTTT.

A few counts support this clone. The chain has TRBV7-2 and TRBJ2-3; 12 bases are a match to TRBD2. Germline CDR1 reads SGHTA; CDR2 reads FQGNSA. The CDR3 sequence is 19 residues long. V trimming: 1 base; J trimming: 3 bases; junction bases outside the gene matches: 11. For the CDR3, the DNA is TGTGCCAGCAGCTTAGGTAGGGCTAGCGGGGGGGAGGAAACAGATACGCAGTATTTT. It codes for CASSLGRASGGEETDTQYF.

The rearrangement joins TRBV4-3 to TRBJ2-7, with 13 bases lining up with TRBD2. From germline, CDR1 is LGHNA and CDR2 YSLEER. This CDR3 contains 15 residues. V trimming: 4 bases; J trimming: 3 bases; junction bases outside the gene matches: 3. The CDR3 reads CASSPRTSGGYEQYF. In DNA, the CDR3 is TGCGCCAGCAGCCCCAGGACTAGCGGGGGCTACGAGCAGTACTTC.

This clone was detected only a few times. This chain joins TRBV12-3 or TRBV12-4 and TRBJ2-7; 9 bases are a match to TRBD1. Trimming cost V 7 bases and J 5 bases; bases outside gene matches: 6. This CDR3 is built from 13 residues. CDR3 nucleotides: TGTGCCAGCACCAGGACAGGGGTCGACGAGCAGTACTTC. Protein: CASTRTGVDEQYF.

This chain uses TRBV19 with TRBJ1-2, with a weak D call TRBD1 (5 bases). The CDR3 length is 14 residues. Germline V gene sequence: CDR1 LNHDA, CDR2 SQIVND (reference sequence). Between the trimmed V and J ends, which lost 2 bases and 8 bases, there was a span of 15 bases. CDR3 residues: CASSIRGEGTGYTF. CDR3 sequence (DNA): TGTGCCAGTAGTATAAGGGGCGAGGGGACGGGCTACACCTTC.

This chain uses TRBV11-2 with TRBJ2-7; D call uncertain. The CDR3 runs 15 residues. Per the germline V gene, CDR1 is SGHAT and CDR2 is FQNNGV. The V and J ends lost 5 bases and 3 bases respectively, with 17 bases between them. This CDR3 is CASSPSDCSIYEQYF. The CDR3 DNA reads TGTGCCAGCAGCCCTTCCGACTGCAGCATCTACGAGCAGTACTTC.

The chain links TRBV29-1 to TRBJ2-1; perhaps TRBD1 as D (5 bases). CDR3 length: 15 amino acids. Germline V gene data show CDR1 as SQVTM and CDR2 as ANQGSEA. V gave up 4 bases and J gave up 0 bases, with 13 bases separating them. The CDR3 reads CSVGRQIPSYNEQFF. The DNA for the CDR3 is TGCAGCGTTGGTAGACAGATCCCCTCCTACAATGAGCAGTTCTTC.

The rearrangement links TRBV30 to TRBJ2-6; 9 bases line up with TRBD1. The CDR3 loop spans 16 amino acids. V lost 4 bases and J lost 4; bases outside the gene matches: 8. From germline, CDR1 is GTSNPN and CDR2 SVGIG (reference sequence). CDR3 bases: TGTGCCTGGAATAGGGACAGGGTGTCCGGGGCCAACGTCCTGACTTTC. Translating it yields CAWNRDRVSGANVLTF. Drawing the rest from reference TRBV30 and TRBJ2-6, the complete variable domain is SQTIHQWPATLVQPVGSPLSLECTVEGTSNPNLYWYRQAAGRGLQLLFYSVGIGQISSEVPQNLSASRPQDRQFILSSKKLLLSDSGFYLCAWNRDRVSGANVLTFGAGSRLTVL.

The V and J genes are TRBV13 and TRBJ2-7; TRBD1 agrees at 9 bases. The germline gives CDR1 PRHDT, CDR2 FYEKMQ (reference sequence). V lost 5 bases, J lost 7 bases, and 12 bases stayed unmatched. The CDR3 length is 15 residues. DNA of the CDR3: TGTGCCAGCAGCCCAACCGGGACAGGGACTAATGAGCAGTACTTC. Amino acids: CASSPTGTGTNEQYF.

The table lists this clone with a few counts. This sequence joins TRBV10-3 and TRBJ1-1; 9 bases fit TRBD1. V gave up 7 bases and J gave up 1 base; unmatched junction bases: 4. The CDR3 contains 14 residues. Germline CDR1 reads ENHRY; CDR2 reads SYGVKD. CDR3 nucleotide sequence: TGTGCCATCACTAAGGACAGGGGGAACACTGAAGCTTTCTTT. Amino acid sequence: CAITKDRGNTEAFF.

V usage is TRBV18 and J usage is TRBJ2-5; D is possibly TRBD2 (6 bases). CDR1 and CDR2 (germline): KGHSH, LQKENI. V dropped 2 bases and J dropped 0 bases, with 10 bases sitting between them. The CDR3 consists of 15 residues. The CDR3 DNA sequence: TGTGCCAGCTCACCATTGGGCGGGAACCAAGAGACCCAGTACTTC. Translation gives CASSPLGGNQETQYF. Full variable domain (outside the CDR3, taken from reference TRBV18 and TRBJ2-5): NAGVMQNPRHLVRRRGQEARLRCSPMKGHSHVYWYRQLPEEGLKFMVYLQKENIIDESGMPKERFSAEFPKEGPSILRIQQVVRGDSAAYFCASSPLGGNQETQYFGPGTRLLVL.

The gene calls are TRBV6-5 and TRBJ1-2; unclear D gene. The CDR3 covers 13 residues. Trimming took off 2 bases at V and 8 bases at J, with 12 bases between the two ends. CDR1 and CDR2 (germline): MNHEY, SVGAGI. CDR3 coding DNA: TGTGCCAGCAGTTACCTTAGACTGGGCGGCTACACCTTC. It translates to CASSYLRLGGYTF.

J is TRBJ2-2 and V is TRBV5-4; D possibly matches TRBD1 or TRBD2 (5 bases each). The V gene's germline CDR1 is SGHNT and CDR2 YYREEE (reference sequence). This CDR3 spans 16 amino acids. V lost 0 bases, J lost 1 base, and 10 bases lay in between. For the CDR3, the DNA is TGTGCCAGCAGCTTGGACGGGGCCGAGAACACCGGGGAGCTGTTTTTT. Residues: CASSLDGAENTGELFF.

The rearrangement links TRBV5-5 to TRBJ2-2; TRBD1 matches at 7 bases. This CDR3 is 16 amino acids long. Germline values: CDR1 SGHKS, CDR2 YYEKEE (reference sequence). Losses at the gene ends were 3 bases for V and 0 bases for J; bases not matched to a gene: 5. CDR3 sequence: CASSWTGTANTGELFF. CDR3 in DNA: TGTGCCAGCAGCTGGACAGGTACCGCGAACACCGGGGAGCTGTTTTTT.

The chain has TRBV4-3 and TRBJ2-4; 8 bases match TRBD1. V lost 1 base and J lost 5; bases outside the gene matches: 4. Per the germline V gene, CDR1 is LGHNA and CDR2 is YSLEER. CDR3 length: 15 amino acids. Written as DNA, the CDR3 is TGCGCCAGCAGCCAAGGGACAGGGCCGGAAAACATTCAGTACTTC. This translates into CASSQGTGPENIQYF.

The V call is TRBV13, the J call TRBJ2-7, with 9 positions matching TRBD1. The J segment lost 2 bases and the V segment lost 2 bases, leaving 4 bases of the junction unmatched. CDR3 length: 15 amino acids. Germline V gives CDR1 PRHDT, CDR2 FYEKMQ (reference sequence). As DNA, the CDR3 is TGTGCCAGCAGCTTAACCCGGGACAGGGCCTACGAGCAGTACTTC. It yields the protein CASSLTRDRAYEQYF.

This clone occurred once. J is TRBJ1-5 and V is TRBV5-8; D is possibly TRBD1 (5 bases). V shed 4 bases and J shed 4 bases, with 9 bases lying between them. CDR1 is SGHTS, CDR2 YDEGEE, per germline. The CDR3 length is 13 residues. The CDR3 reads CASSRGLNQPQHF. CDR3 coding DNA: TGTGCCAGCAGCCGGGGCCTAAATCAGCCCCAGCATTTT.

The chain carries TRBV30 and TRBJ2-7, with 11 bases fitting TRBD1. Germline values: CDR1 GTSNPN, CDR2 SVGIG (reference sequence). V lost 0 bases, J lost 5 bases, and 6 bases stayed unmatched. CDR3 length: 15 amino acids. The CDR3 DNA follows: TGTGCCTGGAGTGTACCTCAGGGACAGGGGGACGAGCAGTACTTC. Translated, it gives CAWSVPQGQGDEQYF.

The rearrangement joins TRBV6-5 to TRBJ2-1; 9 bases are a match to TRBD2. J lost 9 bases, V lost 2 bases, and 11 bases had no gene match. Germline V gene sequence: CDR1 MNHEY, CDR2 SVGAGI. The CDR3 consists of 16 residues. The chain's CDR3 is CASSYILAGSSFEQFF. DNA for the CDR3: TGTGCCAGCAGTTACATCCTAGCGGGATCTTCATTTGAGCAGTTCTTC.

The chain uses TRBV6-5 and TRBJ1-3; D is ambiguous. Trimming removed 6 bases at V and 8 bases at J, with 14 bases between. The CDR3 length is 13 residues. Germline CDR1 reads MNHEY; CDR2 reads SVGAGI. The CDR3 DNA sequence: TGTGCCAGCAGCTTATCCCCAGCGGACACCATATATTTT. Protein sequence: CASSLSPADTIYF.

This rearrangement joins TRBV9 to TRBJ1-2; perhaps TRBD1 as D (6 bases). Deletions cut 0 bases from V and 4 bases from J, with 16 bases between. The germline CDR1 and CDR2 sequences are SGDLS and YYNGEE. CDR3 length: 16 amino acids. The CDR3 protein is CASSVAGRGASYGYTF. The CDR3 region has the DNA TGTGCCAGCAGCGTAGCTGGTCGGGGGGCCTCCTATGGCTACACCTTC. Full variable domain (rest looked up from reference TRBV9 and TRBJ1-2): DSGVTQTPKHLITATGQRVTLRCSPRSGDLSVYWYQQSLDQGLQFLIQYYNGEERAKGNILERFSAQQFPDLHSELNLSSLELGDSALYFCASSVAGRGASYGYTFGSGTRLTVV.

The V and J genes are TRBV5-4 and TRBJ1-3; D is undetermined. Germline V CDR1 and CDR2: SGHNT, YYREEE (reference sequence). The CDR3 length is 14 residues. V lost 4 bases and J lost 3, with 11 bases in between. The CDR3 sequence is CASSPGGGGNTIYF. The CDR3 DNA follows: TGTGCCAGCAGCCCTGGAGGAGGTGGAAACACCATATATTTT.

This clone showed up just a few times. This chain uses TRBV6-1 with TRBJ1-2, with D tentatively TRBD1 (5 bases). V lost 3 bases and J 5 bases, leaving 13 bases between the germline ends. CDR1 is MNHNS and CDR2 is SASEGT in the germline V gene. This CDR3 contains 14 residues. The CDR3 spells CASSDPGTLYGYTF. Written as DNA, the CDR3 is TGTGCCAGCAGTGATCCCGGGACCTTATATGGCTACACCTTC.

The chain couples TRBV11-2 to TRBJ1-1; TRBD1 might be the D (5 bases). Germline-derived CDR1 and CDR2 are SGHAT and FQNNGV. V gave up 4 bases and J gave up 7 bases, with 13 bases separating them. The CDR3 consists of 13 residues. The CDR3 DNA reads TGTGCCAGCAGCTCCGCCCGGGACCGTGAAGCTTTCTTT. Encoded protein: CASSSARDREAFF.

In this sample, this clone turned up a few times. The chain has TRBV14 and TRBJ2-1; 7 bases align to TRBD2. Trimming cost V 4 bases and J 5 bases; bases outside gene matches: 5. Germline CDR1 SGHDN, CDR2 FVKESK. The CDR3 sequence is 14 residues long. CDR3 nucleotides: TGTGCCAGCAGCCTTGGACTAGGCCACAATGAGCAGTTCTTC. It is translated as CASSLGLGHNEQFF.

This clone was seen a single time. The chain uses TRBV7-2 and TRBJ1-1; 7 nucleotides agree with TRBD1. The CDR3 has 15 residues. The V gene's germline CDR1 is SGHTA and CDR2 FQGNSA. V was pared by 5 bases and J by 2 bases, with 8 bases of the junction left unmatched. The CDR3 protein is CASSPIQGGNTEAFF. CDR3 sequence (DNA): TGTGCCAGCAGCCCTATCCAGGGGGGAAACACTGAAGCTTTCTTT.

The chain couples TRBV7-2 to TRBJ1-3; weak D call: TRBD1 (5 bases). The CDR3 consists of 15 residues. Germline V CDR1 and CDR2: SGHTA, FQGNSA. Trimming removed 4 bases from V and 7 bases from J, with 17 bases in between. CDR3 DNA: TGTGCCAGCAGCTCACCCGGGACGGACCATAACACCATATATTTT. Amino acids: CASSSPGTDHNTIYF.

The chain couples TRBV2 to TRBJ1-1; D gene ambiguous. The CDR3 contains 14 residues. Trimming pared 3 bases from V and 3 bases from J, leaving 11 bases between. CDR1 and CDR2 from the germline V gene are SNHLY and FYNNEI. CDR3 nucleotides: TGTGCCAGCAGTGAGGGCAGAGGGTACACTGAAGCTTTCTTT. It yields the protein CASSEGRGYTEAFF. Combining the CDR3 with reference TRBV2 and TRBJ1-1 gives the whole variable domain EPEVTQTPSHQVTQMGQEVILRCVPISNHLYFYWYRQILGQKVEFLVSFYNNEISEKSEIFDDQFSVERPDGSNFTLKIRSTKLEDSAMYFCASSEGRGYTEAFFGQGTRLTVV.